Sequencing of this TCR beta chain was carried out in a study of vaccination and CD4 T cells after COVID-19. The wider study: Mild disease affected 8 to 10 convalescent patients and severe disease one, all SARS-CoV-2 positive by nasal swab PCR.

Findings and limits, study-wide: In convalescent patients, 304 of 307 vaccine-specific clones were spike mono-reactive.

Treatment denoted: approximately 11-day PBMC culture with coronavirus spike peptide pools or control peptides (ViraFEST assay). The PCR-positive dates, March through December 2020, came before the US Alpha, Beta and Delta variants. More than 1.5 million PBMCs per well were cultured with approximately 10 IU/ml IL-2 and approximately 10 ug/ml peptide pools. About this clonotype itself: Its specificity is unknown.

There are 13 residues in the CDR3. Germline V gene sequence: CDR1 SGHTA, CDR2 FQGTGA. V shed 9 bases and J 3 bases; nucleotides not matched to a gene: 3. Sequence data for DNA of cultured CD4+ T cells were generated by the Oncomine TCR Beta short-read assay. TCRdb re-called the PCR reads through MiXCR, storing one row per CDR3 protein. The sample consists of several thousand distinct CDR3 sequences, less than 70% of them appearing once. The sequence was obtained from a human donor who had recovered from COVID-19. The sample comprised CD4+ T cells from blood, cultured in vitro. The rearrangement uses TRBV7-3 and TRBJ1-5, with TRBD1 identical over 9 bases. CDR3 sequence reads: CASGQGPNQPQHF. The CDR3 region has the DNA TGTGCCAGTGGACAGGGGCCCAATCAGCCCCAGCATTTT.